This T cell receptor beta chain was found in a study of blood T cell repertoires in COVID-19. J gave up 7 bases and V 4 bases, and 14 bases lay outside the gene matches. Per germline, CDR1 MNHEY and CDR2 SVGEGT. CDR3 length: 19 residues. Assay: immunoSEQ multiplex PCR; the TCRdb copy retains only in-frame clones and omits some. This sample has under 250,000 clones, with around 83% found just once. Sequencing used peripheral blood. The gene calls are TRBV6-2 or TRBV6-3 and TRBJ2-2, with 14 bases lining up with TRBD2. The receptor's source is a man older than 75 with acute or convalescent COVID-19. CDR3: CASSFSAGTSGRGRGELFF. Written as DNA, the CDR3 is TGTGCCAGCAGTTTTTCCGCCGGGACTAGCGGGAGAGGGCGCGGGGAGCTGTTTTTT.